Listed below are T cell receptor beta chains from one sample, sequenced in a study of blood T cell repertoires in COVID-19. Assay: immunoSEQ multiplex PCR; the TCRdb copy retains only in-frame clones and omits some. Among about 100,000 clones listed, about 89% were seen once. Material for sequencing was peripheral blood. These receptors all stem from a man aged 55 to 70 with acute or convalescent COVID-19. The conserved cysteine and the conserved F or W are not part of the CDR3 here.

cdr3_aa v_call
ASSLDGGVDEQY TRBV7-9
ASSTPLYSGNTIY TRBV11-3
ASSITGEVNTEAF TRBV19
ATSDPWARTGVNLDYNEQF TRBV24-1
ASSYSGRGYSPLH TRBV6-6
ASSLPSDRTSYGYT TRBV7-3
ASSTPGLNYGYT TRBV28
ASSVQQGGYTEAF TRBV19
ASSEQANTGELF TRBV6-1
AWSAKLAGGKNEQF TRBV30
ASTGGGYGYT TRBV5-6
ASSPRPGADNEQF TRBV11-3
ASSGRRGTEAF TRBV19
ASSLSPGGMGEAF TRBV7-3
ASSRLASTDTQY TRBV5-1
ASSLQGDGTEAF TRBV6-5
ASSVDPPGGVDTEAF TRBV9
ASSFPGSGYEQY TRBV28
ASSLGHGYEQY TRBV5-4
ASSLEGWGMSSGNTIY TRBV7-9
ASSPRGGPYEQY TRBV7-2
ASSLRQGVDQPQH TRBV3-1/TRBV3-2
ASSWVEGPQH TRBV28
ASREDRAAYQPQH TRBV2
SVASQETQY TRBV29-1
ASSPPGTGTDTQY TRBV25-1
SLNRGRTEAF TRBV29-1
SASARLAAGAGELF TRBV20-1
ASSRSGGSEKLF TRBV3-1/TRBV3-2
ASSRSSGSTHEQY TRBV11-2
ASSSYFTGELF TRBV11-2
ASSPRQDRNEQF TRBV19
ASSESRDGEKLF TRBV6-1
ASSLAGRSSGYT TRBV7-9
ASSSELADGEF TRBV12-3/TRBV12-4
ASSLDLEDQPQH TRBV5-4
ASSPPYLQGDYGYT TRBV7-8
AWSTSKAQF TRBV30
ASSESTITYTEGLVET TRBV10-2
ASSRGGGTEAF TRBV5-1
ASSLGTQYGYT TRBV11-2
ASSQDPQGAEYGYT TRBV4-1